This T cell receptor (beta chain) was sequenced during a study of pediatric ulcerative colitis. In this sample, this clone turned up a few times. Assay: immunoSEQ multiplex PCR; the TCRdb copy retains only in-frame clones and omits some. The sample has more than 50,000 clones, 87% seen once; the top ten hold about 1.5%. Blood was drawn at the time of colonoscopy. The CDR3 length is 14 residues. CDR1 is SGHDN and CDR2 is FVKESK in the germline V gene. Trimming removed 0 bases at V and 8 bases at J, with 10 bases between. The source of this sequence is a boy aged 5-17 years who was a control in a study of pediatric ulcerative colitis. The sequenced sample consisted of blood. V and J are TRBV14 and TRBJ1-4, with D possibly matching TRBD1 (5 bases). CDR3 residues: CASSQDRVEEKLFF. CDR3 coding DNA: TGTGCCAGCAGCCAAGACAGGGTCGAGGAAAAACTGTTTTTT.